This section outlines one TCR beta chain sequence together with its context. These data are taken from a study of blood T cell repertoires in COVID-19. Germline CDR1 MDHEN, CDR2 SYDVKM. The CDR3 is 15 amino acids. The J segment lost 4 bases and the V segment lost 3 bases, leaving 5 bases of the junction unmatched. Data came from immunoSEQ multiplex PCR; TCRdb stores just in-frame clones and leaves some out. The top ten clones hold around 16% of a sample with about 96,000 clones, roughly 80% of them seen once. The rearrangement uses TRBV28 and TRBJ2-2, with TRBD1 matching over 7 bases. Material: peripheral blood. The TCR was taken from a woman aged 55-69 years with acute or convalescent COVID-19. The CDR3 reads CASSLGDRVTGELFF. CDR3 coding DNA: TGTGCCAGCAGTTTGGGAGACAGGGTCACCGGGGAGCTGTTTTTT.